Given below is one T cell receptor (beta chain) in context. V was cut by 5 bases and J by 7 bases, with 10 bases left in between. Germline V gene sequence: CDR1 SGHRS, CDR2 YFSETQ. This CDR3 has 12 residues. Authors' processing steps: Amplifying reference gene primers gave estimates of nucleated cell counts. Sequencing was performed with immunoSEQ multiplex PCR; in TCRdb, only in-frame clones are kept and a portion is missing. V, J and clone size were drawn from that table, and D and trimming were deduced from the DNA. The repertoire holds 280,000 or so clones, with approximately 91% as singletons. The sample belongs to a study of blood T cell repertoires in COVID-19. Across the whole study: Spain, Italy and the United States supplied samples that represented acute and convalescent COVID-19. The cDNA or gDNA used as material had been derived from T cells, B-cell-depleted T cells, or PBMCs.

The sequencing input was peripheral blood. This chain joins TRBV5-1 and TRBJ2-1, with D possibly being TRBD1 (6 bases). This sequence was found in a woman aged 55-69 years with acute or convalescent COVID-19. For the CDR3, the DNA is TGCGCCAGCAGGGCTACAGGGAATGAGCAGTTCTTC. Its translation is CASRATGNEQFF. Looking up the rest from reference TRBV5-1 and TRBJ2-1 gives the full variable domain: KAGVTQTPRYLIKTRGQQVTLSCSPISGHRSVSWYQQTPGQGLQFLFEYFSETQRNKGNFPGRFSGRQFSNSRSEMNVSTLELGDSALYLCASRATGNEQFFGPGTRLTVL.